One and the same sample provided the 16 T cell receptor beta chains below, sequenced in a study of cytomegalovirus exposure and HLA in healthy donors. Researchers ran the PCR with 60 Vbeta and 13 Jbeta primers. Profiled with immunoSEQ multiplex PCR; TCRdb holds only in-frame clones, not every one. Of approximately 160,000 clones detected, about 85% appear once; the ten largest clones hold roughly 1.4%. Sequenced material: PBMCs. Source of these receptors: a man aged 50 or older in good health and CMV-seropositive.

This clone was seen repeatedly, ten times or more. The CDR3 DNA sequence: TGTGCCAGCAGTGAGGCACCGGGACAGCCGAACAATGAGCAGTTCTTC. It yields the protein CASSEAPGQPNNEQFF. This chain joins TRBV6-1 and TRBJ2-1; 7 nucleotides match TRBD1. Germline-derived CDR1 and CDR2 are MNHNS and SASEGT. The CDR3 is 16 residues long. With 3 bases clipped from V and 5 bases from J, the junction kept 10 bases outside the gene matches.

This sequence joins TRBV4-2 and TRBJ1-4; tentatively, D is TRBD1 (6 bases). The CDR3 totals 16 residues. Germline V CDR1 and CDR2: LGHNA, YNFKEQ. Trimming shortened V by 1 base and J by 7 bases, and 16 bases separated the two germline ends. The CDR3 protein is CASSQAHREGGEKLFF. The CDR3 DNA is TGTGCCAGCAGCCAAGCCCACAGGGAGGGCGGTGAAAAACTGTTTTTT.

This clone appeared a single time. The chain is built from TRBV5-1 and TRBJ2-5, with 13 bases lining up with TRBD2. The CDR3 consists of 17 residues. V lost 4 bases and J lost 3; bases outside the gene matches: 9. Looked up from germline, CDR1 is SGHRS and CDR2 is YFSETQ. In DNA form, the CDR3 reads TGCGCCAGCAGCCGCGGCCTTACTAGCGGGAGGGAAGAGACCCAGTACTTC. This gives the protein CASSRGLTSGREETQYF.

This clone was counted only a few times. This chain links TRBV5-1 with TRBJ2-5; 7 bases match TRBD1. Germline V gene lookup returns CDR1 SGHRS and CDR2 YFSETQ. The ends lost 5 bases at V and 2 bases at J; junction bases unmatched: 9. CDR3 length: 15 residues. CDR3 DNA sequence: TGCGCCAGCAGTACACAGGGGTTAATTCAAGAGACCCAGTACTTC. Its translation: CASSTQGLIQETQYF.

This sequence joins TRBV28 and TRBJ1-5, with D unclear. The CDR3 extends over 16 amino acids. Germline V lookup: CDR1 MDHEN, CDR2 SYDVKM. The V end lost 4 bases, the J end lost 0 bases, and 13 bases lay between the germline ends. CDR3 protein: CASSSRTEGSNQPQHF. DNA of the CDR3: TGTGCCAGCAGTTCGCGGACGGAGGGTAGCAATCAGCCCCAGCATTTT.

This chain connects TRBV5-1 to TRBJ2-2; D possibly corresponds to TRBD2 (6 bases). CDR1 SGHRS and CDR2 YFSETQ come from the germline V gene. This CDR3 is 14 amino acids long. V lost 4 bases to trimming and J lost 3 bases, with 10 bases between them. In nucleotides, the CDR3 is TGCGCCAGCAGCGCCAGACTAGACACCGGGGAGCTGTTTTTT. Translating gives CASSARLDTGELFF.

This clone has just one count. The V and J genes are TRBV7-3 and TRBJ2-3; 11 bases map to TRBD2. Trimming removed 4 bases from V and 3 bases from J; junction bases left unmatched: 6. Germline lookup yields CDR1 SGHTA and CDR2 FQGTGA. CDR3 length equals 16 residues. The CDR3 region has the DNA TGTGCCAGCAGCTCCTTTAGCGGGAGGGGAACAGATACGCAGTATTTT. This gives the protein CASSSFSGRGTDTQYF.

The rearrangement uses TRBV29-1 and TRBJ2-7; possibly TRBD1 for D (6 bases). The germline V gene has CDR1 SQVTM and CDR2 ANQGSEA. With 1 base removed from V and 0 bases from J, the gap between germline ends came to 16 bases. The CDR3 has 16 amino acids. The CDR3 sequence: CSVEGGQLPHSYEQYF. The CDR3 region has the DNA TGCAGCGTTGAAGGGGGACAACTTCCCCACTCCTACGAGCAGTACTTC.

This clone has a single count. The chain carries TRBV29-1 and TRBJ2-7, with 7 positions matching TRBD1. The V gene's germline CDR1 is SQVTM and CDR2 ANQGSEA. The CDR3 has 13 residues. J lost 1 base, V lost 7 bases, and 7 bases had no gene match. The CDR3 DNA reads TGCAGCGGTCGGGACAGCTCTTCCTACGAGCAGTACTTC. Protein product: CSGRDSSSYEQYF.

V and J are TRBV7-2 and TRBJ2-5; 14 positions match TRBD2. The CDR3 has 16 amino acids. The ends lost 4 bases at V and 4 bases at J; junction bases unmatched: 5. Germline CDR1 reads SGHTA; CDR2 reads FQGNSA. The CDR3 protein is CASSSGLAGGVETQYF. In nucleotides, the CDR3 is TGTGCCAGCAGCTCCGGACTAGCGGGAGGTGTAGAGACCCAGTACTTC.

The V call is TRBV5-6, the J call TRBJ1-2; a possible D gene is TRBD1 (6 bases). The germline CDR1 and CDR2 sequences are SGHDT and YYEEEE. CDR3 length equals 13 residues. V lost 3 bases and J 5 bases, leaving 11 bases between the germline ends. The CDR3 sequence: CASSSTTGYGYTF. The CDR3 coding sequence is TGTGCCAGCAGCTCCACAACAGGGTATGGCTACACCTTC.

The chain has TRBV9 and TRBJ2-3, with 9 bases identical to TRBD1. V lost 4 bases, J lost 5 bases, and 8 bases stayed unmatched. Per germline, CDR1 SGDLS and CDR2 YYNGEE. There are 15 residues in the CDR3. For the CDR3, the DNA is TGTGCCAGCAGCTTCCGGGACAGGGAAATAGATACGCAGTATTTT. Translation: CASSFRDREIDTQYF.

The genes are TRBV7-2 and TRBJ2-3; 7 bases match TRBD2. The CDR3 extends over 18 amino acids. CDR1 is SGHTA, CDR2 FQGNSA, per germline. The ends lost 6 bases at V and 1 base at J; junction bases unmatched: 16. CDR3 protein: CASSRGGSPMGGTDTQYF. Here the CDR3 DNA reads TGTGCCAGCAGTAGGGGCGGGAGTCCCATGGGGGGCACAGATACGCAGTATTTT.

J is TRBJ2-2 and V is TRBV4-3, with D hard to call. CDR3 size: 13 residues. V lost 4 bases, J lost 5 bases, and 8 bases lay in between. Germline V gives CDR1 LGHNA, CDR2 YSLEER. The CDR3 DNA reads as TGCGCCAGCAGCCCCGGGTGGACCGGGGAGCTGTTTTTT. This gives the protein CASSPGWTGELFF.

This chain connects TRBV9 to TRBJ2-7, with 7 bases matching TRBD2. The CDR3 totals 14 residues. Per germline, CDR1 SGDLS and CDR2 YYNGEE. The V gene end was trimmed by 7 bases and the J gene end by 2 bases; junction bases not matched to a gene: 9. CDR3 in amino acids: CASGLGGGTYEQYF. CDR3 DNA sequence: TGTGCCAGCGGGCTTGGGGGGGGGACCTACGAGCAGTACTTC.

V and J are TRBV19 and TRBJ2-1; TRBD2 aligns across 12 bases. Germline V lookup: CDR1 LNHDA, CDR2 SQIVND (reference sequence). V lost 5 bases and J lost 3; bases outside the gene matches: 11. The CDR3 runs to 18 residues. CDR3 sequence: CASSPAGPTSGGYNEQFF. The CDR3 DNA is TGTGCCAGTAGTCCCGCAGGGCCGACTAGCGGGGGCTACAATGAGCAGTTCTTC.